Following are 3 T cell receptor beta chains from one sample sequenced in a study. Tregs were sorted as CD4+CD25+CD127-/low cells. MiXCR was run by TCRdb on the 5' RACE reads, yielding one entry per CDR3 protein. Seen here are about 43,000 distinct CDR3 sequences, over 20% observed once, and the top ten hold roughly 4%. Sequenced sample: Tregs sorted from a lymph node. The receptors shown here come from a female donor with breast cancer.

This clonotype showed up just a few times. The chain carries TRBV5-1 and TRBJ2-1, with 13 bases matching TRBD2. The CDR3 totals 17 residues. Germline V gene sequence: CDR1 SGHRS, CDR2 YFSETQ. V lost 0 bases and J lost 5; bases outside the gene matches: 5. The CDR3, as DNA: TGCGCCAGCAGCTTGGGACCGGGACTAGCGGGAAACAATGAGCAGTTCTTC. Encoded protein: CASSLGPGLAGNNEQFF.

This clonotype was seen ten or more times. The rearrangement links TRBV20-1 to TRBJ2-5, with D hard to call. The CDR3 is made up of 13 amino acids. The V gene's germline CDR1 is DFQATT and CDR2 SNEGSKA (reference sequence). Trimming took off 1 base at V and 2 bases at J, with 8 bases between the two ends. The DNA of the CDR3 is TGCAGTGCTAGAGTGTCTGCACAAGAGACCCAGTACTTC. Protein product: CSARVSAQETQYF.

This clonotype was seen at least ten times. The CDR3 loop is CASLTANYGYTF. In DNA, the CDR3 is TGTGCCAGCCTTACGGCCAACTATGGCTACACCTTC. The chain uses TRBV7-9 and TRBJ1-2; D gene uncertain. The V gene lost 8 bases and the J gene lost 2 bases, with 9 bases spanning the gap. The CDR3 has 12 amino acids. The germline gives CDR1 SEHNR, CDR2 FQNEAQ (reference sequence).